This entry is about one T cell receptor beta chain. Its antigen is as yet unknown. CDR3 length equals 13 residues. V lost 0 bases to trimming and J lost 7 bases, with 10 bases between them. Germline V gene sequence: CDR1 DFQATT, CDR2 SNEGSKA (reference sequence). Healthy Caucasians made up all donors. TCRdb reprocessed the 5' RACE reads via MiXCR and lists one record per CDR3 protein. Counted here are some 760,000 distinct CDR3 sequences, around a sixth occurring once; the ten biggest clones make up about an eighth. This specimen comes from a study of identical twins. Study findings and constraints: Alpha sequences out of frame and shared by twins had excess low generation probability.

These same records also appear under a second study, on T cells expressing NK-cell markers.

Sequencing was done on a sample of PBMCs. The genes are TRBV20-1 and TRBJ2-1, with D perhaps matching TRBD1 (6 bases). The source of this sequence is a woman aged 18-35 years in good health. The CDR3 reads CSARDAGVNEQFF. CDR3 coding DNA: TGCAGTGCTAGAGACGCAGGGGTGAATGAGCAGTTCTTC.